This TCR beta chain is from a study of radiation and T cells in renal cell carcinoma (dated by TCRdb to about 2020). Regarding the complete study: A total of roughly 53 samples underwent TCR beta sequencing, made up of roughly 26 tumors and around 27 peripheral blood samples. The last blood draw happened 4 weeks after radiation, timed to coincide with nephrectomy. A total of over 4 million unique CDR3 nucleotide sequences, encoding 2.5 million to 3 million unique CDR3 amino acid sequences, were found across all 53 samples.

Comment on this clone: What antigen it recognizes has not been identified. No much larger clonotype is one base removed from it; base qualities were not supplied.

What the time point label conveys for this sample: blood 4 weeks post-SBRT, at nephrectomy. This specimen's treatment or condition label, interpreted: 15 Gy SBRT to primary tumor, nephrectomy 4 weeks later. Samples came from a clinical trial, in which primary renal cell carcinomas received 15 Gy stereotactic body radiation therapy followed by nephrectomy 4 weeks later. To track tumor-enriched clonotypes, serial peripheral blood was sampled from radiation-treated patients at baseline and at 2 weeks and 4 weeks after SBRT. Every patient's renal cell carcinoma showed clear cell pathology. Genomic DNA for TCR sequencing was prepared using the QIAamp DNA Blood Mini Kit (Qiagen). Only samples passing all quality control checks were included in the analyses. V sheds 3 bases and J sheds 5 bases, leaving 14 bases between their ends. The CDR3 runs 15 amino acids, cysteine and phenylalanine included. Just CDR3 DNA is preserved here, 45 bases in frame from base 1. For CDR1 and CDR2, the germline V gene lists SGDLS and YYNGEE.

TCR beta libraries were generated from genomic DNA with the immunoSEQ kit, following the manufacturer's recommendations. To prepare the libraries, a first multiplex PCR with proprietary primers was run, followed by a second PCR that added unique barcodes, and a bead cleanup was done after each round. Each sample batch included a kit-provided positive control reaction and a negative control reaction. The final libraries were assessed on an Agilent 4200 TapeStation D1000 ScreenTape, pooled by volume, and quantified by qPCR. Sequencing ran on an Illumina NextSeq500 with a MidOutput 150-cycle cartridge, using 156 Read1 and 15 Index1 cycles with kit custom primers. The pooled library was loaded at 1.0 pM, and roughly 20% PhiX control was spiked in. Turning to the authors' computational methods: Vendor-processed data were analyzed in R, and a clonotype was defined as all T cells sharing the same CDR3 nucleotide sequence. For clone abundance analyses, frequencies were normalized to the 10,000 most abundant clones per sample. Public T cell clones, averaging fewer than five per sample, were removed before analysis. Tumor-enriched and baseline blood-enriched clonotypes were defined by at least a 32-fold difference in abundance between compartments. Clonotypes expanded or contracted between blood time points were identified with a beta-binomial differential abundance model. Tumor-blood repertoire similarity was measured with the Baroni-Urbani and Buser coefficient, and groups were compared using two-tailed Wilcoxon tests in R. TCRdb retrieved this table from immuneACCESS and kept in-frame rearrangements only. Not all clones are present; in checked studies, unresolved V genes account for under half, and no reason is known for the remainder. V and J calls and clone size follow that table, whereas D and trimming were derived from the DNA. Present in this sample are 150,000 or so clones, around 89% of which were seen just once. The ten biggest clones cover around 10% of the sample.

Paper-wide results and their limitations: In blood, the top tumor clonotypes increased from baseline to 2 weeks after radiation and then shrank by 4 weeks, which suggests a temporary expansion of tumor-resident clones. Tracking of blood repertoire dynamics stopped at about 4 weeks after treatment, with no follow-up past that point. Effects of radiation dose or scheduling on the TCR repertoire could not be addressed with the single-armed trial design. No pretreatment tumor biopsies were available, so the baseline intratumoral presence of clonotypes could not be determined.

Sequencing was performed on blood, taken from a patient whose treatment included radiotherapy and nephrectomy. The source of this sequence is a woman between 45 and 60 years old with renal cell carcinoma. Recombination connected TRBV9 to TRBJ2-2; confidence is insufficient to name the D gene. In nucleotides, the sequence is TGTGCCAGCAGCGCAGCCCGCACGAGGACCGGGGAGCTGTTTTTT. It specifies CASSAARTRTGELFF.